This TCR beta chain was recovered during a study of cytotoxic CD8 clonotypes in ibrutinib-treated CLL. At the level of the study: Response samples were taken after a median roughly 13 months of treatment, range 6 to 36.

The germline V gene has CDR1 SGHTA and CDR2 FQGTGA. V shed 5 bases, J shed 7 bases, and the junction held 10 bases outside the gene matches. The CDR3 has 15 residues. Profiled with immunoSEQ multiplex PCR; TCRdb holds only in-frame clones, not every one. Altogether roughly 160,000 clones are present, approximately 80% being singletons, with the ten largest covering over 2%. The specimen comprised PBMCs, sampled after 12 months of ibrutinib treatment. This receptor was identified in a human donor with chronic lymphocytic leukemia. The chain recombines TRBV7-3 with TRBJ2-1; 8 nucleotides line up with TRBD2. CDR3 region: CASSPGLVGVNEQFF. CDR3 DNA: TGTGCCAGCAGCCCGGGACTAGTTGGGGTGAATGAGCAGTTCTTC.